This T cell receptor beta chain is drawn from a study of CDR3 diversity in severe acne. In this sample, this clonotype turned up many times. TCRdb fed the PCR reads into MiXCR, producing one record per CDR3 protein. The sample comprises roughly 81,000 distinct CDR3 sequences, 45% to 50% of which are singletons, and over 9% rests with the top ten. What was sequenced was blood. This clonotype was sampled from a male donor in good health, serving as a control.

CDR3 amino acids: CASRRSGAVSSEAFF. The CDR3 nucleotides read TGTGCCAGTAGACGATCGGGGGCCGTTAGCAGTGAAGCTTTCTTT. The chain is built from TRBV19 and TRBJ1-1; D might be TRBD1 (6 bases). Germline CDR1 LNHDA, CDR2 SQIVND (reference sequence). Trimming stripped 6 bases from V and 7 bases from J, with 21 bases between. This CDR3 spans 15 amino acids.